This is a list of T cell receptor beta chains from one sample in a study of blood T cell repertoires in COVID-19. Only in-frame clones appear in the TCRdb table, and some are missing; sequencing was by immunoSEQ multiplex PCR. The sample contains fewer than 15,000 clones, 86% of which appear only once. Source material: peripheral blood. These receptors came from a human donor in a cohort sampled during active COVID-19. CDR3s include the opening cysteine and the closing phenylalanine or tryptophan. A D gene is named only where the DNA matches it firmly. Clone size is shown for a subset of rows, as once, few, many or a class of expanded clone.

>TRBJ2-3|.|TRBV9|TRBD2
TGTGCCAGCAGCCGGACTAGCGGGGGGGGAATCTTCACAGATACGCAGTATTTT
CASSRTSGGGIFTDTQYF
>TRBJ2-1|.|TRBV9|.
TGTGCCAGCAGCCCCAGTCTCGATGAGCAGTTCTTC
CASSPSLDEQFF
>TRBJ1-2|few|TRBV18|.
TGTGCCAGCTCATCCAGGACGGACTCAACTAACTATGGCTACACCTTC
CASSSRTDSTNYGYTF
>TRBJ1-1|.|TRBV4-1|.
TGCGCCAGCAGCCAAGATCGGGGGGGTGGGAACACTGAAGCTTTCTTT
CASSQDRGGGNTEAFF
>TRBJ1-2|.|TRBV7-9|TRBD1
TGTGCCAGCAGCTTAGCGAGGGGGCGTCGGGATGGCTACACCTTC
CASSLARGRRDGYTF
>TRBJ1-4|.|TRBV7-8|.
TGTGCCAGCAGCACCGGGACTCTTAGCGGAAAACTGTTTTTT
CASSTGTLSGKLFF
>TRBJ1-2|.|TRBV7-6|.
TGTGCCAGCAGCTTAGAAGGGCAGGGCTTTGGCTACACCTTC
CASSLEGQGFGYTF
>TRBJ2-5|.|TRBV5-4|TRBD1
TGTGCCAGCAGCAATCTGGGGACAGGGGGCATCGAGACCCAGTACTTC
CASSNLGTGGIETQYF
>TRBJ2-7|.|TRBV7-8|TRBD1
TGTGCCAGCAGCCCAGGGGGACGTGACGAGCAGTACTTC
CASSPGGRDEQYF
>TRBJ1-2|.|TRBV20-1|TRBD1
TGCAGTGCTGGTGACAGGGGGTCCTATGGCTACACCTTC
CSAGDRGSYGYTF
>TRBJ2-1|.|TRBV6-5|.
TGTGCCAGCAGTTACTCCCCTCCGGGGGTCCCTAATGAGCAGTTCTTC
CASSYSPPGVPNEQFF
>TRBJ1-1|few|TRBV6-2/TRBV6-3|TRBD1
TGTGCCAGCAGCATTCCAGGGGGCGAAGACACTGAAGCTTTCTTT
CASSIPGGEDTEAFF
>TRBJ2-5|.|TRBV11-2|.
TGTGCCAGCAGCTTAGTCCGGGGGAGACAGACCCAGTACTTC
CASSLVRGRQTQYF
>TRBJ2-5|.|TRBV25-1|.
TGTGCCAGCAGTGAATTGGGGGTGGGGGCTGCGACCCAGTACTTC
CASSELGVGAATQYF
>TRBJ2-5|.|TRBV6-5|.
TGTGCCAGCAGTTACACCTACCTGTTCCAAGAGACCCAGTACTTC
CASSYTYLFQETQYF
>TRBJ1-1|.|TRBV10-3|.
TGTGCCATCAGTGAGATCTGGGGCGCTGAAGCTTTCTTT
CAISEIWGAEAFF
>TRBJ2-5|.|TRBV7-7|.
TGTGCTAGCAGCTTAGCGCGGGTTGCAGAGACCCAGTACTTC
CASSLARVAETQYF
>TRBJ2-7|.|TRBV10-3|.
TGTGCCATCAGGAACAGGGAATCCTACGAGCAGTACTTC
CAIRNRESYEQYF
>TRBJ2-7|.|TRBV5-5|.
TGTGCCAGCAGCTTGGATGGCAGCTCCTACGAGCAGTACTTC
CASSLDGSSYEQYF
>TRBJ2-3|.|TRBV7-9|.
TGTGCCAGCAGCCTTCAGACAGGACCAGATACGCAGTATTTT
CASSLQTGPDTQYF
>TRBJ2-1|.|TRBV5-1|TRBD1
TGCGCCAGCAGCTTGGTACAGGGGGTCTATGAGCAGTTCTTC
CASSLVQGVYEQFF
>TRBJ1-2|.|TRBV7-6|TRBD1
TGTGCCAGCAGCTTACTACCGGGACAGGGGGCGGAGGGCTATGGCTACACCTTC
CASSLLPGQGAEGYGYTF
>TRBJ1-1|.|TRBV6-1|.
TGTGCCAGCAGTGATCGGGAGAACACTGAAGCTTTCTTT
CASSDRENTEAFF
>TRBJ2-2|.|TRBV4-1|.
TGCGCCAGCAGCCTGTTCGGGAGTTCGACCGGGGAGCTGTTTTTT
CASSLFGSSTGELFF
>TRBJ2-7|.|TRBV7-8|.
TGTGCCAGCAGCCCCACCGGAAGCAGGGACTACGAGCAGTACTTC
CASSPTGSRDYEQYF
>TRBJ2-7|.|TRBV11-2|.
TGTGCCAGCAGCTCCCCCGGGGGCTCCTACGAGCAGTACTTC
CASSSPGGSYEQYF
>TRBJ1-4|.|TRBV6-4|TRBD1
TGTGCCAGCTCCGTCAGTGGACAGGGGGGCGAAAAACTGTTTTTT
CASSVSGQGGEKLFF
>TRBJ1-5|.|TRBV7-9|TRBD1
TGTGCCAGCAGCCGAGGGGGCAGTCAGCCCCAGCATTTT
CASSRGGSQPQHF
>TRBJ2-3|.|TRBV19|.
TGTGCCAGTAGTATCATGTTGGGGGGTTTGACGCAGTATTTT
CASSIMLGGLTQYF
>TRBJ1-2|.|TRBV5-1|.
TGCGCCAGCACCGGAGACAGCACTAACTATGGCTACACCTTC
CASTGDSTNYGYTF
>TRBJ1-1|few|TRBV5-4|.
TGTGCCAGCAGCCTGAGACCGGGGATGAACACTGAAGCTTTCTTT
CASSLRPGMNTEAFF
>TRBJ2-5|few|TRBV11-3|.
TGTGCCAGCAGCCCCGGGGACTGGGCAGGGCAAGAGACCCAGTACTTC
CASSPGDWAGQETQYF
>TRBJ2-2|.|TRBV7-9|TRBD1
TGTGCCAGCAGCCAACCAGGGGGTACTTTGGCCGGGGAGCTGTTTTTT
CASSQPGGTLAGELFF
>TRBJ1-2|.|TRBV13|.
TGTGCCAGCAGCTTAGGCCGGGGCTACACCTTC
CASSLGRGYTF
>TRBJ2-2|.|TRBV3-1/TRBV3-2|.
TGTGCCAGCAGCCCTAGTCCGGCTTTGGAGACCGGGGAGCTGTTTTTT
CASSPSPALETGELFF
>TRBJ1-5|.|TRBV7-9|.
TGTGCCAGCAGCTTAGTAGGGCCAGGGAGCAATCAGCCCCAGCATTTT
CASSLVGPGSNQPQHF
>TRBJ1-6|.|TRBV4-3|.
TGCGCCAGCAGCCAAGATTCAGGGAGGCGCTCACCCCTCCACTTT
CASSQDSGRRSPLHF
>TRBJ1-1|.|TRBV2|.
TGTGCCAGCAGTCTACAGGGTATGAACACTGAAGCTTTCTTT
CASSLQGMNTEAFF
>TRBJ1-1|.|TRBV7-3|.
TGTGCCAGCAGCTTATATATTGACACAGAAGCTTTCTTT
CASSLYIDTEAFF
>TRBJ2-6|.|TRBV3-1/TRBV3-2|.
TGTGCCAGCAGCCAAGGCAGTTCTGGGGCCAACGTCCTGACTTTC
CASSQGSSGANVLTF
>TRBJ1-3|.|TRBV30|TRBD1
TGTGCCTGGAGTCAGGGGGCCTCTGGAAACACCATATATTTT
CAWSQGASGNTIYF
>TRBJ2-6|.|TRBV7-2|.
TGTGCCAGCAGCCCCGGCGGGGGGGCCAACGTCCTGACTTTC
CASSPGGGANVLTF
>TRBJ2-2|.|TRBV3-1/TRBV3-2|.
TGTGCCAGCAGCGGACAGTTCGTCGCCGGGGAGCTGTTTTTT
CASSGQFVAGELFF
>TRBJ2-1|.|TRBV7-3|TRBD2
TGTGCCAGCAGCTTAACTGGGACTAGCGTGCATGAGCAGTTCTTC
CASSLTGTSVHEQFF
>TRBJ2-7|once|TRBV2|TRBD2
TGTGCCAGCAGTCATCCGCTACTAGCGGCCGAGCAGTACTTC
CASSHPLLAAEQYF
>TRBJ2-7|.|TRBV6-6|.
TGTGCCAGCAGTCCGCACCTACCGGGCTACGAGCAGTACTTC
CASSPHLPGYEQYF
>TRBJ1-5|few|TRBV19|.
TGTGCCAGTAGTATCGCACTGGACAGCCTGGGTCGGCAGCCCCAGCATTTT
CASSIALDSLGRQPQHF
>TRBJ1-5|.|TRBV3-1/TRBV3-2|TRBD1
TGTGCCAGCAGCCAAGGAGTACTGCGACAGGGGGACAATCAGCCCCAGCATTTT
CASSQGVLRQGDNQPQHF
>TRBJ1-1|.|TRBV7-8|.
TGTGCCAGCAGCTTAGAGAGTGCGACAGCCCAACTATACACTGAAGCTTTCTTT
CASSLESATAQLYTEAFF
>TRBJ2-2|few|TRBV10-3|TRBD2
TGTGCCATCAGCCGGGAGGTAAACACCGGGGAGCTGTTTTTT
CAISREVNTGELFF
>TRBJ2-7|.|TRBV15|.
TGTGCCACCAGTAAGGGGCAGGACTCCTACGAGCAGTACTTC
CATSKGQDSYEQYF
>TRBJ1-5|.|TRBV4-2|.
TGTGCCAGCAGCCAAGATGGGGGGGGGAGCAATCAGCCCCAGCATTTT
CASSQDGGGSNQPQHF
>TRBJ2-7|.|TRBV15|.
TGTGCCACCAGCAGAGATTGGGGGGGCGTTTACGAGCAGTACTTC
CATSRDWGGVYEQYF